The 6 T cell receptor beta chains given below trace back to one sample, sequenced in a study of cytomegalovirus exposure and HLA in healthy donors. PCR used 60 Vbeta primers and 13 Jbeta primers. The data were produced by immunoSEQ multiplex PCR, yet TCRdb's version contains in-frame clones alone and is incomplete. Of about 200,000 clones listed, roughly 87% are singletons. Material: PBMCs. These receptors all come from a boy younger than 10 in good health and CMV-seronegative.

CDR3 DNA: TGTGCCAGCAGCCCAAGGGTTGGTAGCGGGATCTTAAACACCGGGGAGCTGTTTTTT. This encodes CASSPRVGSGILNTGELFF. The rearrangement links TRBV13 to TRBJ2-2, with TRBD2 matching over 8 bases. V lost 5 bases and J lost 2; bases outside the gene matches: 16. In germline, CDR1 is PRHDT, CDR2 FYEKMQ (reference sequence). The CDR3 is made up of 19 amino acids.

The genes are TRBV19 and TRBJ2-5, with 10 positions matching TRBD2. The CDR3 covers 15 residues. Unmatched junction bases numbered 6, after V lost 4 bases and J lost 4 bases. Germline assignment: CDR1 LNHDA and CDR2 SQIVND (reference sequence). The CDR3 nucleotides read TGTGCCAGTAGTACAAATCTAGCGGGAGTAGAGACCCAGTACTTC. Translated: CASSTNLAGVETQYF.

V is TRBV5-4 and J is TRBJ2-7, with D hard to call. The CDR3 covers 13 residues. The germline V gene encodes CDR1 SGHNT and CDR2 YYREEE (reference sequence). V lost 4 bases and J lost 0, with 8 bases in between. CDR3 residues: CASSVDGSYEQYF. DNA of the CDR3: TGTGCCAGCAGCGTGGACGGCTCCTACGAGCAGTACTTC.

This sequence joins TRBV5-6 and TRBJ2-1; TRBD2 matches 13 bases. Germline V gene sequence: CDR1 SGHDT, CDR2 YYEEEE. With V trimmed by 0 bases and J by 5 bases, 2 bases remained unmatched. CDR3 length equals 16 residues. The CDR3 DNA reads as TGTGCCAGCAGCTTGGCCGGACTAGCGGGAGACAATGAGCAGTTCTTC. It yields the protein CASSLAGLAGDNEQFF. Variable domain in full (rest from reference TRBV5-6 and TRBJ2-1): DAGVTQSPTHLIKTRGQQVTLRCSPKSGHDTVSWYQQALGQGPQFIFQYYEEEERQRGNFPDRFSGHQFPNYSSELNVNALLLGDSALYLCASSLAGLAGDNEQFFGPGTRLTVL.

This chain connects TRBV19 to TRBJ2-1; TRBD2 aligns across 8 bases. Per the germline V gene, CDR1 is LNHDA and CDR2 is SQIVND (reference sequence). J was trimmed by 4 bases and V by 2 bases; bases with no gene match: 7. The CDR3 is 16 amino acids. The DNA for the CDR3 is TGTGCCAGTAGTATAAAGGGACTAGGATATTACAATGAGCAGTTCTTC. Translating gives CASSIKGLGYYNEQFF.

The CDR3 reads CASSDLSGRAFDEQYF. The CDR3 DNA is TGTGCCAGCAGCGACCTCTCCGGGAGGGCCTTCGATGAGCAGTACTTC. The rearrangement joins TRBV2 to TRBJ2-5, with 8 bases that match TRBD2. Germline assignment: CDR1 SNHLY and CDR2 FYNNEI. The ends lost 6 bases at V and 11 bases at J; junction bases unmatched: 20. The CDR3 extends over 16 amino acids. The full variable domain, with the rest looked up from reference TRBV2 and TRBJ2-5, is EPEVTQTPSHQVTQMGQEVILRCVPISNHLYFYWYRQILGQKVEFLVSFYNNEISEKSEIFDDQFSVERPDGSNFTLKIRSTKLEDSAMYFCASSDLSGRAFDEQYFGPGTRLLVL.